This T cell receptor beta chain stems from a study of PD-1 blockade in classical Hodgkin lymphoma. Time point defined: cycle 4 day 1 (C4D1), after less than 7 weeks of nivolumab. Relapse was seen in all patients after autologous stem cell transplantation, and brentuximab vedotin exposure was variable. TCRdb keeps only in-frame clones here, not all; method: immunoSEQ multiplex PCR. This sample has around 50,000 clones, with nearly 90% found just once. The germline V and J ends were trimmed by 1 base and 5 bases, with 15 bases remaining between them. The CDR3 runs to 15 residues. Germline lookup yields CDR1 SGHRS and CDR2 YFSETQ.

The source material was peripheral blood mononuclear cells (PBMCs), sampled before the fourth cycle of nivolumab. The TCR originated in a human donor with classical Hodgkin lymphoma. The chain couples TRBV5-1 to TRBJ1-1; no clear D gene. This CDR3 reads CASSLKSVGVTEAFF. CDR3 coding DNA: TGCGCCAGCAGCTTGAAATCAGTCGGGGTTACTGAAGCTTTCTTT.